These 22 T cell receptor beta chains were sequenced from one sample in a study of T cells in Graves' hyperthyroidism and ophthalmopathy. What was amplified from RNA transcripts were TCR beta CDR3 regions. HTBI primers drove first-round RT-PCR of the TCR CDR3. TCRdb re-analysed the multiplex PCR reads in MiXCR, keeping a single row per CDR3 protein. This repertoire shows about 560,000 distinct CDR3 sequences, around 13% found once; its top ten account for approximately 15%. Input material: blood. All receptors come from a woman in her forties with Graves' hyperthyroidism.

The chain couples TRBV5-5 to TRBJ2-2, with D uncertain. Germline V gene sequence: CDR1 SGHKS, CDR2 YYEKEE (reference sequence). Trimming removed 4 bases from V and 6 bases from J, with 10 bases in between. This CDR3 has 13 residues. The CDR3: CASSPSGSGELFF. Here the CDR3 DNA reads TGTGCCAGCAGCCCATCTGGGTCCGGGGAGCTGTTTTTT.

At least ten counts were recorded for this clonotype. The chain has TRBV5-1 and TRBJ2-4, with D possibly TRBD2 on 6 matching bases. The V and J ends lost 4 bases and 4 bases respectively, with 15 bases between them. This CDR3 spans 15 amino acids. Germline V gene sequence: CDR1 SGHRS, CDR2 YFSETQ. This CDR3 is CASSGSASDKNIQYF. In nucleotides, the CDR3 is TGCGCCAGCAGCGGGTCCGCTAGCGATAAAAACATTCAGTACTTC.

In this sample, this clonotype turned up many times. The rearrangement uses TRBV6-1 and TRBJ2-5; the match to TRBD1 covers 8 bases. The germline CDR1 and CDR2 sequences are MNHNS and SASEGT. This CDR3 region has 12 residues. Trimming took 8 bases from V and 5 from J; bases not matched to a gene: 4. This CDR3 reads CASDRGVETQYF. The CDR3 region has the DNA TGTGCCAGCGACAGGGGTGTTGAGACCCAGTACTTC.

This clonotype was found many times. This chain joins TRBV20-1 and TRBJ2-5; 10 positions match TRBD2. This CDR3 region has 16 residues. After removal of 6 bases from V and 3 bases from J, the junction contained 13 bases not matched to a gene. Germline CDR1 reads DFQATT; CDR2 reads SNEGSKA (reference sequence). In nucleotides, the CDR3 is TGCAGTGCGGGGACGGTGACTAGCGGGCTAAAAGAGACCCAGTACTTC. Its translation is CSAGTVTSGLKETQYF.

The V call is TRBV6-1, the J call TRBJ2-7; 11 bases fit TRBD2. The CDR3 has 16 amino acids. Germline assignment: CDR1 MNHNS and CDR2 SASEGT. Trimming took 2 bases from V and 5 from J; bases not matched to a gene: 8. The CDR3 reads CASSETGLAGGHEQYF. As DNA, the CDR3 is TGTGCCAGCAGTGAAACCGGGCTAGCGGGAGGCCACGAGCAGTACTTC.

The rearrangement uses TRBV18 and TRBJ2-1; weak D call: TRBD2 (6 bases). Germline V gene sequence: CDR1 KGHSH, CDR2 LQKENI. CDR3 length equals 15 residues. V lost 2 bases, J lost 2 bases, and 10 bases lay in between. CDR3 sequence reads: CASSPGGTPYNEQFF. The CDR3 DNA sequence: TGTGCCAGCTCACCAGGAGGGACCCCCTACAATGAGCAGTTCTTC.

This clonotype was seen only a few times. The chain is built from TRBV24-1 and TRBJ2-2; D tentatively reads TRBD1 or TRBD2 (5 bases each). Germline assignment: CDR1 KGHDR and CDR2 SFDVKD. V lost 5 bases, J lost 4 bases, and 16 bases lay in between. This CDR3 region has 16 residues. The CDR3 reads CATSAGRSGSTGELFF. As DNA, the CDR3 is TGTGCCACCAGTGCTGGGCGCTCAGGGAGCACCGGGGAGCTGTTTTTT.

The V and J genes are TRBV9 and TRBJ2-1, with TRBD2 matching 8 bases. The CDR3 sequence is 14 residues long. The V segment lost 2 bases and the J segment 5 bases; nucleotides outside the gene matches: 3. The germline gives CDR1 SGDLS, CDR2 YYNGEE. The DNA for the CDR3 is TGTGCCAGCAGCGTTAGCGGGATCAACAATGAGCAGTTCTTC. As protein: CASSVSGINNEQFF.

This clonotype was detected ten times or more. The gene calls are TRBV11-2 and TRBJ2-3; 12 bases align to TRBD2. The V segment lost 5 bases and the J segment 3 bases; nucleotides outside the gene matches: 9. Germline V gene sequence: CDR1 SGHAT, CDR2 FQNNGV. The CDR3 has 17 residues. The CDR3: CASSPGASGRATDTQYF. The CDR3, as DNA: TGTGCCAGCAGCCCTGGGGCTAGCGGGAGGGCGACAGATACGCAGTATTTT.

This clonotype was recorded at least ten times. The rearrangement links TRBV7-2 to TRBJ2-1; 8 nucleotides line up with TRBD2. J was trimmed by 9 bases and V by 6 bases; bases with no gene match: 13. This CDR3 is 15 amino acids long. Per germline, CDR1 SGHTA and CDR2 FQGNSA. CDR3: CASSLATSGHTEQFF. As DNA, the CDR3 is TGTGCCAGCAGTCTAGCCACTAGCGGTCACACTGAGCAGTTCTTC.

Here the CDR3 reads CASSFGTSGRDGVNEQFF. The CDR3 bases are TGTGCCAGCAGCTTTGGGACTAGCGGGAGGGATGGTGTCAATGAGCAGTTCTTC. V gene TRBV7-9 combines with J gene TRBJ2-1, with TRBD2 identical over 16 bases. CDR1 and CDR2 from the germline V gene are SEHNR and FQNEAQ (reference sequence). Germline trimming cut 3 bases from V and 6 bases from J; bases unmatched to any gene: 8. This CDR3 region has 18 residues.

Ten or more counts support this clonotype. The V call is TRBV20-1, the J call TRBJ1-5; D is perhaps TRBD1 (5 bases). Per germline, CDR1 DFQATT and CDR2 SNEGSKA (reference sequence). The ends were cut back, 3 bases at V and 7 bases at J, with 25 bases in the middle. This CDR3 comprises 17 residues. The CDR3 loop reads CSARQVYFDKGMQPQHF. In nucleotides, the CDR3 is TGCAGTGCTAGGCAGGTTTATTTTGACAAGGGGATGCAGCCCCAGCATTTT.

V and J are TRBV7-3 and TRBJ2-4; D not resolved. The V and J ends lost 0 bases and 1 base respectively, with 16 bases between them. The CDR3 spans 18 residues. Per germline, CDR1 SGHTA and CDR2 FQGTGA. The DNA of the CDR3 is TGTGCCAGCAGCTTAACGTTAATGCAGTACCTCGCCAAAAACATTCAGTACTTC. Its protein product is CASSLTLMQYLAKNIQYF.

This clonotype was found a few times. The rearrangement uses TRBV7-8 and TRBJ1-5; D ambiguous. This CDR3 contains 17 residues. Germline V gives CDR1 SGHVS, CDR2 FQNEAQ. V was pared by 2 bases and J by 2 bases, with 16 bases between. CDR3 nucleotide sequence: TGTGCCAGCAGCTTACATTCGGGCCCGTTGGGCAATCAGCCCCAGCATTTT. Translation: CASSLHSGPLGNQPQHF.

This clonotype was seen at least ten times. The chain combines TRBV20-1 with TRBJ2-6; tentative D call: TRBD1 (5 bases). CDR3 length: 17 residues. V lost 5 bases, J lost 1 base, and 18 bases lay in between. CDR1 and CDR2 from the germline V gene are DFQATT and SNEGSKA (reference sequence). CDR3 amino acids: CSAAGQAGPSGANVLTF. The DNA of the CDR3 is TGCAGTGCTGCAGGACAAGCTGGTCCTTCTGGGGCCAACGTCCTGACTTTC.

The sample holds many counts of this clonotype. V is TRBV28 and J is TRBJ1-5; a weak D match, TRBD1 (5 bases). The CDR3 has 16 amino acids. The V end lost 1 base, the J end lost 6 bases, and 16 bases lay between the germline ends. CDR1 is MDHEN and CDR2 is SYDVKM in the germline V gene. The CDR3: CASSLYAGGTGQPQHF. The CDR3 DNA reads as TGTGCCAGCAGTTTATATGCGGGCGGCACAGGTCAGCCCCAGCATTTT. The whole variable domain, remainder taken from reference TRBV28 and TRBJ1-5, is DVKVTQSSRYLVKRTGEKVFLECVQDMDHENMFWYRQDPGLGLRLIYFSYDVKMKEKGDIPEGYSVSREKKERFSLILESASTNQTSMYLCASSLYAGGTGQPQHFGDGTRLSIL.

This clonotype was seen repeatedly, ten times or more. The chain is built from TRBV30 and TRBJ1-6; D might be TRBD1 (6 bases). This CDR3 spans 12 amino acids. V lost 7 bases, J lost 9 bases, and 13 bases lay in between. CDR1 is GTSNPN and CDR2 is SVGIG in the germline V gene (reference sequence). The CDR3 DNA is TGTGCCTCGGGGACATTCCCTTCACCCCTCCACTTT. This encodes CASGTFPSPLHF.

This clonotype was picked up many times. The V gene is TRBV11-2, the J gene TRBJ2-1, with D possibly being TRBD1 (6 bases). The CDR3 sequence is 15 residues long. Germline loops: CDR1 SGHAT, CDR2 FQNNGV. V was shortened by 4 bases and J by 7 bases, with 17 bases between the two germline ends. The CDR3 reads CASSSPAGAINEQFF. The CDR3 region has the DNA TGTGCCAGCAGCTCCCCGGCAGGGGCAATAAATGAGCAGTTCTTC.

Many counts were recorded for this clonotype. The chain is built from TRBV29-1 and TRBJ2-1, with 9 bases fitting TRBD1. Trimming cost V 3 bases and J 4 bases; bases outside gene matches: 1. The germline CDR1 and CDR2 sequences are SQVTM and ANQGSEA. The CDR3 is 13 amino acids. The CDR3, as DNA: TGCAGCGTTGACGGGACAGGGTACAATGAGCAGTTCTTC. Encoded protein: CSVDGTGYNEQFF.

Many counts were recorded for this clonotype. The V gene is TRBV7-3, the J gene TRBJ2-7; TRBD2 matches 13 bases. CDR1 is SGHTA, CDR2 FQGTGA, per germline. With V trimmed by 4 bases and J by 1 base, 7 bases remained unmatched. CDR3 size: 17 residues. CDR3 sequence: CASSSTGGLAGSYEQYF. CDR3 nucleotide sequence: TGTGCCAGCAGCTCCACGGGGGGACTAGCGGGGTCCTACGAGCAGTACTTC.

This clonotype has a single count. This chain joins TRBV5-1 and TRBJ2-5; D may be TRBD1 (6 bases). CDR1 is SGHRS and CDR2 is YFSETQ in the germline V gene. This CDR3 spans 15 amino acids. The ends were cut back, 5 bases at V and 5 bases at J, with 19 bases in the middle. The DNA for the CDR3 is TGCGCCAGCAGTGCACAGGGCTCAAGTTGGGAGACCCAGTACTTC. Translating gives CASSAQGSSWETQYF.

The gene calls are TRBV5-8 and TRBJ2-4; TRBD1 is a possible D gene (5 bases). This CDR3 comprises 15 residues. Looked up from germline, CDR1 is SGHTS and CDR2 is YDEGEE. With 4 bases removed from V and 0 bases from J, the gap between germline ends came to 11 bases. The CDR3 loop reads CASSRRAVAKNIQYF. DNA for the CDR3: TGTGCCAGCAGCCGCAGGGCCGTAGCCAAAAACATTCAGTACTTC.